This T cell receptor beta chain was recorded in a study of response to subunit inactivated influenza vaccine (dated by TCRdb to 2017 to 2018). About the study as a whole: To follow how T cells responded to a trivalent subunit inactivated influenza vaccine, the researchers relied on deep quantitative profiling of the T cell receptor repertoire.

Libraries came from RT-PCR. The sequencing machine was an Illumina HiSeq 2500. Through fastp at Q25 and MiXCR, TCRdb rebuilt clones from the public reads, retaining in-frame beta chains. Each CDR3 protein gets just one entry, which takes the most common genes and DNA from the rows behind it. This sample is represented by roughly 170,000 distinct CDR3 sequences; around 8.8% of them were singletons. The top ten clonotypes cover approximately 10% of the sample. What the authors observed across the whole study: The authors suggested that each seasonal influenza vaccination may recruit only a limited number of new T cells.

With regard to this clonotype: Its antigen is unknown. No much larger clone exists at a distance of one base, and base qualities are not known.

V lost 3 bases and J lost 4 bases, and the count of bases not matched to a germline gene is 7. Spanning cysteine to phenylalanine, the CDR3 consists of 16 amino acids. The sequence is cut down to CDR3 DNA, 48 bases in frame from base 1. According to the germline V gene, CDR1 reads MNHEY and CDR2 reads SVGEGT. The source was non-naive T cells sorted from PBMCs, collected on the day of vaccination. The cell subset or site label corresponds to: memory T cell fraction. The rearrangement combines TRBV6-2 or TRBV6-3 with TRBJ2-7, with 12 bases aligning to TRBD2. The source is a man between 50 and 59 years old who received an inactivated influenza vaccine. Donor details come from another sample of the same person, matched by shared clones. The CDR3 region has the sequence CASSYGGLAGKYEQYF. The nucleotide sequence reads TGTGCCAGCAGTTATGGCGGACTAGCGGGGAAGTACGAGCAGTACTTC.